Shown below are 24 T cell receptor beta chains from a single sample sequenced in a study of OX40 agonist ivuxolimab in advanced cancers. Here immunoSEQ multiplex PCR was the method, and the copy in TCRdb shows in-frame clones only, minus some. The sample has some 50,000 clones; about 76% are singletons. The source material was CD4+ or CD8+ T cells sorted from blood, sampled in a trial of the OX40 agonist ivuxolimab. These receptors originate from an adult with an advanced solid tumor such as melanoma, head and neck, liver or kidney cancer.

The CDR3 spells CASSQVGTPEPYGYTF. The CDR3 coding sequence is TGTGCCAGCAGCCAAGTCGGGACACCGGAGCCCTATGGCTACACCTTC. The J gene is TRBJ1-2, the V gene TRBV4-2, with D maybe TRBD1 (6 bases). This CDR3 comprises 16 residues. The ends were cut back, 1 base at V and 4 bases at J, with 16 bases in the middle. Germline V CDR1 and CDR2: LGHNA, YNFKEQ.

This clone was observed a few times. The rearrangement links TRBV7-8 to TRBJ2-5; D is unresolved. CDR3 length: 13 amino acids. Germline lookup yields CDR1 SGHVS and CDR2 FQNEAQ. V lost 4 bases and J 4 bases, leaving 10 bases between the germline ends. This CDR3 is CASSSPPGETQYF. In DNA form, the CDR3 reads TGTGCCAGCAGCTCACCACCGGGAGAGACCCAGTACTTC.

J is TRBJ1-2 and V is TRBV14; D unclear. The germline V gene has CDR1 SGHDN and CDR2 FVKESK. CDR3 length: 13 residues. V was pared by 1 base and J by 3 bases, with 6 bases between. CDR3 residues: CASSQGRYYGYTF. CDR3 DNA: TGTGCCAGCAGCCAAGGGCGGTACTATGGCTACACCTTC.

CDR3 sequence: CASSADGSPRPQHF. The DNA of the CDR3 is TGTGCCAGCAGTGCCGACGGATCCCCTCGACCCCAGCATTTT. The chain joins TRBV6-1 to TRBJ1-5; D ambiguous. The germline CDR1 and CDR2 sequences are MNHNS and SASEGT. The CDR3 sequence is 14 residues long. V lost 4 bases to trimming and J lost 10 bases, with 17 bases between them.

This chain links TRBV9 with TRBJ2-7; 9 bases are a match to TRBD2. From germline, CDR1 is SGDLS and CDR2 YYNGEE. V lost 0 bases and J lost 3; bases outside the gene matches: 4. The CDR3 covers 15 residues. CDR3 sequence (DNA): TGTGCCAGCAGCGTAGCGGTAGCGGGAGTCTACGAGCAGTACTTC. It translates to CASSVAVAGVYEQYF.

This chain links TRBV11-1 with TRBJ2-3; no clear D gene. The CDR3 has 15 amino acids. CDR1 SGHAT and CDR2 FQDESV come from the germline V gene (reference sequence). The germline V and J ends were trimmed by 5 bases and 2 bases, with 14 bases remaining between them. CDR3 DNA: TGTGCCAGCAGCCGGGTGGGTCCAGACACAGATACGCAGTATTTT. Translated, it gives CASSRVGPDTDTQYF.

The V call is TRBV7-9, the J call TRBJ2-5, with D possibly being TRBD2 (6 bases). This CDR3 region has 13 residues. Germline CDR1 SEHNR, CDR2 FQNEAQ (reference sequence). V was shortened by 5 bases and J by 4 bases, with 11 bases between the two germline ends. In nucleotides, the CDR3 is TGTGCCAGCAGCACGGAGGGGTCAGAGACCCAGTACTTC. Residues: CASSTEGSETQYF.

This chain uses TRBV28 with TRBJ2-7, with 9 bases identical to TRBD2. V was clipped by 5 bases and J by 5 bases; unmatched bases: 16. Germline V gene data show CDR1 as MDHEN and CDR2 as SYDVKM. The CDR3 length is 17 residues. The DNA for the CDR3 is TGTGCCAGCAGTCCGAGCGCTGTGCGGGAGGGCCGGGACGAGCAGTACTTC. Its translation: CASSPSAVREGRDEQYF.

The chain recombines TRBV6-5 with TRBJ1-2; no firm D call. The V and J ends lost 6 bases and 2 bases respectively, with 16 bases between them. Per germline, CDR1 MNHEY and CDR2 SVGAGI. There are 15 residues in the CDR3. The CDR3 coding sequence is TGTGCCAGCAGCCTCTACCAGGCCCCCAACTATGGCTACACCTTC. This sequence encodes CASSLYQAPNYGYTF.

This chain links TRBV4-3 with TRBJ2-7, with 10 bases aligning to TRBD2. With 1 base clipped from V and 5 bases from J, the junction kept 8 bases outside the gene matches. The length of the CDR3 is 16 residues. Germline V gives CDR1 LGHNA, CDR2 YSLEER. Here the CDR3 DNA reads TGCGCCAGCAGCCAAGGGGCCGCTAGCGGGAGTAACGAGCAGTACTTC. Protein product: CASSQGAASGSNEQYF.

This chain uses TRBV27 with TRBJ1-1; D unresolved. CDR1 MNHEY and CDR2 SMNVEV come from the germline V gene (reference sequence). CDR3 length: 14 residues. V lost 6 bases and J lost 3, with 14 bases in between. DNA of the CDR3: TGTGCCAGCAGCCCCTTCGGGCAAGACACTGAAGCTTTCTTT. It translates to CASSPFGQDTEAFF.

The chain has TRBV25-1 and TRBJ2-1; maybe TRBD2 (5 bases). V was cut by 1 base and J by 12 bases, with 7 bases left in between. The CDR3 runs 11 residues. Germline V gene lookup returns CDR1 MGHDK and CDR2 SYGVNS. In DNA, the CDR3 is TGTGCCAGCAGTGAATCTGGAGGGCAGTTCTTC. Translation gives CASSESGGQFF.

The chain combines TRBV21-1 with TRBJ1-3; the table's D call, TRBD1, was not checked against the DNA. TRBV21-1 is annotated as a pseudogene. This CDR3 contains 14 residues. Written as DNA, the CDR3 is TGTGCCAGCAAGGGGTCTAGCTCTGGAAACACCATATATTTT. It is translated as CASKGSSSGNTIYF.

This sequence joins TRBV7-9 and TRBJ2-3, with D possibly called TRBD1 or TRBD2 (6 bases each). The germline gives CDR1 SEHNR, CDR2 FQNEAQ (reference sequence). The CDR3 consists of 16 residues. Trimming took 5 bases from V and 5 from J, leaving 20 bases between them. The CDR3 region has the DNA TGTGCCAGCAGCCCGGGGGCAGGGCGGGCCAGAGATACGCAGTATTTT. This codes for CASSPGAGRARDTQYF.

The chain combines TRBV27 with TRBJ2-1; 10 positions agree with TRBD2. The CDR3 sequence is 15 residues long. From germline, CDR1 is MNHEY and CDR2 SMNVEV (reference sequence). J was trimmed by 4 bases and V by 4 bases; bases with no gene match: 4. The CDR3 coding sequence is TGTGCCAGCAGTTCCTCGACTAGCGGGTACAATGAGCAGTTCTTC. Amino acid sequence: CASSSSTSGYNEQFF.

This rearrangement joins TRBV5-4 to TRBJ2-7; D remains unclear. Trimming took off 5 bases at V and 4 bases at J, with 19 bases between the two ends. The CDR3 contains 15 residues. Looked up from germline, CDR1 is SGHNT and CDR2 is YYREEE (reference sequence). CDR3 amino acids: CASSWGWGGVYEQYF. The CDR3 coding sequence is TGTGCCAGCAGTTGGGGTTGGGGTGGTGTTTACGAGCAGTACTTC.

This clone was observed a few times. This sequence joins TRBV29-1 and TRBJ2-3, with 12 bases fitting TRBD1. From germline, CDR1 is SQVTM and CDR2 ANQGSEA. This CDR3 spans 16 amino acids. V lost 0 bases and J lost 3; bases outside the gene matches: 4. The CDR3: CSVEDWDRGLTDTQYF. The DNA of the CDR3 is TGCAGCGTTGAAGATTGGGACAGGGGGCTAACAGATACGCAGTATTTT.

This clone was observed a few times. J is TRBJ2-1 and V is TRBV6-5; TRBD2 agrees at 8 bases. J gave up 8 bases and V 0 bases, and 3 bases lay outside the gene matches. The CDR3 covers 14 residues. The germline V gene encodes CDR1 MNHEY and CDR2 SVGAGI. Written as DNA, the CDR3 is TGTGCCAGCAGTTACTCCGCGGGGGGATATGAGCAGTTCTTC. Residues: CASSYSAGGYEQFF.

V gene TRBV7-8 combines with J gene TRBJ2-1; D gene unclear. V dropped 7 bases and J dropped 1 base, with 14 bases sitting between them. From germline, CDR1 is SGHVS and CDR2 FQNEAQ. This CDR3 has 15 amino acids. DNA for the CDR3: TGTGCCAGCACCCTCCGGTTTGAGTCCTACAATGAGCAGTTCTTC. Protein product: CASTLRFESYNEQFF.

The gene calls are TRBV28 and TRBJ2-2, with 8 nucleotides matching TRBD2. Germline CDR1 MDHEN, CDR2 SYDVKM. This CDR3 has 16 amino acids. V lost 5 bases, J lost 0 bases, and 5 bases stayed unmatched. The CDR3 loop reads CASSIYSGTNTGELFF. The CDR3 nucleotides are TGTGCCAGCAGTATCTATAGCGGGACGAACACCGGGGAGCTGTTTTTT.

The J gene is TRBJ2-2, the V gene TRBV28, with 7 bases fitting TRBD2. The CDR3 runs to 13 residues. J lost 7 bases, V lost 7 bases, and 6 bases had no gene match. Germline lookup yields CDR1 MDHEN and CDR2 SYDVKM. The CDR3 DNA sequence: TGTGCCAGCAAAGACGGGAGGAACGGGGAGCTGTTTTTT. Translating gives CASKDGRNGELFF.

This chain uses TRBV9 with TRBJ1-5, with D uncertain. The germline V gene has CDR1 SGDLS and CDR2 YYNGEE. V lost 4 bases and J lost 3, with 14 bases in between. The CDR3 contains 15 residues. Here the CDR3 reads CASSQDGTNNQPQHF. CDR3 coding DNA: TGTGCCAGCAGCCAGGACGGTACGAACAATCAGCCCCAGCATTTT.

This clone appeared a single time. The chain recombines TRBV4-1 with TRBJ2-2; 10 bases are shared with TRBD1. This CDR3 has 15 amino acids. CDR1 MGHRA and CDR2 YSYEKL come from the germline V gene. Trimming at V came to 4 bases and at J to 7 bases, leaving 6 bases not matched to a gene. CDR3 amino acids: CASSLGQGEVGELFF. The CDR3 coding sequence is TGCGCCAGCAGCCTCGGACAGGGGGAGGTCGGGGAGCTGTTTTTT.

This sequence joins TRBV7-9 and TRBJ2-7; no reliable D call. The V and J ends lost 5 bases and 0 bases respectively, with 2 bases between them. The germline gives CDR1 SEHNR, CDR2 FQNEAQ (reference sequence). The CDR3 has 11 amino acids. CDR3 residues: CASSPSYEQYF. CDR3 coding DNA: TGTGCCAGCAGCCCCTCCTACGAGCAGTACTTC.